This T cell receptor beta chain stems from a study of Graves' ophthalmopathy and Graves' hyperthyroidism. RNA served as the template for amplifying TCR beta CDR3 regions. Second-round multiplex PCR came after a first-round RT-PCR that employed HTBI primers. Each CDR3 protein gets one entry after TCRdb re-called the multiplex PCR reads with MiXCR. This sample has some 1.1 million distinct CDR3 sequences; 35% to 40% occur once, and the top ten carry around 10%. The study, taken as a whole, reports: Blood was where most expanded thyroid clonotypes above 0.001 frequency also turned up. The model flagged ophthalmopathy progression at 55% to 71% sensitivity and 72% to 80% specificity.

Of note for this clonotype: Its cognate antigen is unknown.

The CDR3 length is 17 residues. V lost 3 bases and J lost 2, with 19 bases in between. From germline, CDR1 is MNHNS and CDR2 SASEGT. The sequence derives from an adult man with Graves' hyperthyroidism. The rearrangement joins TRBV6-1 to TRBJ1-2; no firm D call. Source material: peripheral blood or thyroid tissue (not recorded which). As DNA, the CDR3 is TGTGCCAGCAGTGATTTTGCCTCCGGGCCTCGAAACTATGGCTACACCTTC. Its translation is CASSDFASGPRNYGYTF.